This T cell receptor (beta chain) was profiled in a study of CD8+ T cells in alopecia areata. Trimming took 2 bases from V and 2 from J, leaving 3 bases between them. The CDR3 is made up of 11 amino acids. Germline CDR1 reads GTSNPN; CDR2 reads SVGIG (reference sequence). This sample's treatment: oral pan-JAK inhibitor, 5-10 mg twice daily. With regard to this clone: Other DNA sequences of this sample code for an identical CDR3.

Extracted RNA was reverse transcribed into cDNA, the sequencing template. This table comes from immunoSEQ multiplex PCR, and its TCRdb copy is limited to in-frame clones, with some not included. Here the sample spans some 190,000 clones, roughly 60% being singletons. Sequenced material: CD4+ T cells sorted from blood, taken around week 50, from a patient treated with tofacitinib. The origin of this receptor is a human donor with alopecia areata. V gene TRBV30 combines with J gene TRBJ1-1; D unclear. This CDR3 reads CAWSLNTEAFF. CDR3 in DNA: TGTGCCTGGAGTTTAAACACTGAAGCTTTCTTT.